This entry describes one TCR beta chain. This record belongs to a study of blood T cell repertoires in COVID-19. The overall study: T cells, B-cell-depleted T cells, or PBMCs provided the cDNA or gDNA that served as material.

In the study's own analysis: The authors estimated nucleated cell counts from reference gene primer amplification. The repertoire was sequenced with immunoSEQ multiplex PCR; TCRdb's copy has only in-frame clones and lacks some. V and J calls and clone size are given by that table; D and trimming were obtained from the DNA. The sample lists around 200,000 clones; 80% were seen once. Between the trimmed V and J ends, which lost 4 bases and 5 bases, there was a span of 6 bases. From germline, CDR1 is LGHDT and CDR2 YNNKEL (reference sequence). This CDR3 contains 13 residues. The cohort comprised adults aged about 18 to 89 years residing in under 30 US areas.

The sequence derives from a middle-aged woman with acute COVID-19. Sequences were obtained from PBMCs or T cells enriched from blood (not recorded which). This chain joins TRBV3-1 (or the pseudogene TRBV3-2) and TRBJ1-6; D remains ambiguous. This chain's CDR3 is CASSRFDNSPLHF. The CDR3 DNA is TGTGCCAGCAGCCGTTTCGATAATTCACCCCTCCACTTT.